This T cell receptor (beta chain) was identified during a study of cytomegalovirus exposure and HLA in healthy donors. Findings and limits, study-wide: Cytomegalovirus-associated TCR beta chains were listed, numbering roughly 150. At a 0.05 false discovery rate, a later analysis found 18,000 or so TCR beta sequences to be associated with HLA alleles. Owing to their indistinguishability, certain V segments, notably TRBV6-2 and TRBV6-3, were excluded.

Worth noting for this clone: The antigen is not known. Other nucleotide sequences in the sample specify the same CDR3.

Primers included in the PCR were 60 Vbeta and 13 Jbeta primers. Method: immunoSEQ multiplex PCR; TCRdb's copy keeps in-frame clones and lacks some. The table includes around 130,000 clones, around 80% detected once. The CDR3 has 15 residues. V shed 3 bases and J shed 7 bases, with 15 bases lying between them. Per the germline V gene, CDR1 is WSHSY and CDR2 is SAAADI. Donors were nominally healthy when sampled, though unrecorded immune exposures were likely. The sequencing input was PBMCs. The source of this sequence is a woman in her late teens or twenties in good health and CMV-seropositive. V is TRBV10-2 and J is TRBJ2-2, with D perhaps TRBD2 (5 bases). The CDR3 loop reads CASSERVGGIGELFF. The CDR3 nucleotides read TGCGCCAGCAGTGAAAGGGTAGGAGGCATCGGGGAGCTGTTTTTT.